The clone carrying this TCR beta chain appeared many times. Its matching antigen is unknown. TCRdb itself ran the reads through MiXCR, one entry per CDR3 protein. The table records about a million distinct CDR3 sequences, roughly 31% of them present only once. The germline CDR1 and CDR2 sequences are SEHNR and FQNEAQ (reference sequence). The CDR3 covers 15 residues. Trimming took off 1 base at V and 5 bases at J, with 12 bases between the two ends. The sample originates from a study of T cell repertoires in cytomegalovirus infection. Study as a whole: Recently described HLA-C-restricted plus well-studied HLA-B-restricted CMV epitopes were used. Study-level results: In two of eight donors, the top clonotype was HLA-C-restricted CMV-specific. Public TCR beta family frequency separated CMV-and-HLA carriers, including in an independent cohort.

Sequences were derived from cultured CD8+ T cells from PBMCs, sampled from culture after CMV antigen stimulation. The sequence derives from a human donor in good health (CMV status not recorded). Some clones in this sample may be carry-over from other donors' samples. This chain uses TRBV7-9 with TRBJ2-1; perhaps TRBD2 as D (6 bases). This chain's CDR3 is CASSLVADWDNEQFF. The CDR3 DNA is TGTGCCAGCAGCTTAGTAGCGGACTGGGACAATGAGCAGTTCTTC.